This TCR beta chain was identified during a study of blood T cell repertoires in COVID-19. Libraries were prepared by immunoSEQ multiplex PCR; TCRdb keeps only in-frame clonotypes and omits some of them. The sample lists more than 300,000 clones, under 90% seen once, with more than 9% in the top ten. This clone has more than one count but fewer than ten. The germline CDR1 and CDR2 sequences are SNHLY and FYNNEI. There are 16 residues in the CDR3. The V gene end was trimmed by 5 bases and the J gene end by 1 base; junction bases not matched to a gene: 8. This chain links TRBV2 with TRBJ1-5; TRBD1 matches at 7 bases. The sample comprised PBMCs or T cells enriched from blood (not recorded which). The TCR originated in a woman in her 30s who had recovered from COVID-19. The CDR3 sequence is CASSSIGTASNQPQHF. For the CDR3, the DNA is TGTGCCAGCAGTTCCATAGGGACAGCGAGCAATCAGCCCCAGCATTTT.